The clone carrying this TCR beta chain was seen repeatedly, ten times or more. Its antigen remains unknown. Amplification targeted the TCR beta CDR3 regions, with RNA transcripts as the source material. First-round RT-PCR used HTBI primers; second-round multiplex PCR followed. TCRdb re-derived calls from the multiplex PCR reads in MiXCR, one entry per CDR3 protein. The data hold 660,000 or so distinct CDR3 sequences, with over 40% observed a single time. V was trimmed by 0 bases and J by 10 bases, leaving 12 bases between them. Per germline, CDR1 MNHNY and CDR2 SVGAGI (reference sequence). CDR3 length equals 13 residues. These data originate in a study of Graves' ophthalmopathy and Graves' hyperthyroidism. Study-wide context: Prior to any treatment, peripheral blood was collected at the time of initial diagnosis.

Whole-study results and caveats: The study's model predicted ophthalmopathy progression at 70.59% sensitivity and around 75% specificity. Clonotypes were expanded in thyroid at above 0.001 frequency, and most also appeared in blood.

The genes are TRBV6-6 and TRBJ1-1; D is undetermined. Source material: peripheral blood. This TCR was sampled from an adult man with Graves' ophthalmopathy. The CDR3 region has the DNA TGTGCCAGCAGTTACTCGGCATCGGGTGGAGCTTTCTTT. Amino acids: CASSYSASGGAFF.